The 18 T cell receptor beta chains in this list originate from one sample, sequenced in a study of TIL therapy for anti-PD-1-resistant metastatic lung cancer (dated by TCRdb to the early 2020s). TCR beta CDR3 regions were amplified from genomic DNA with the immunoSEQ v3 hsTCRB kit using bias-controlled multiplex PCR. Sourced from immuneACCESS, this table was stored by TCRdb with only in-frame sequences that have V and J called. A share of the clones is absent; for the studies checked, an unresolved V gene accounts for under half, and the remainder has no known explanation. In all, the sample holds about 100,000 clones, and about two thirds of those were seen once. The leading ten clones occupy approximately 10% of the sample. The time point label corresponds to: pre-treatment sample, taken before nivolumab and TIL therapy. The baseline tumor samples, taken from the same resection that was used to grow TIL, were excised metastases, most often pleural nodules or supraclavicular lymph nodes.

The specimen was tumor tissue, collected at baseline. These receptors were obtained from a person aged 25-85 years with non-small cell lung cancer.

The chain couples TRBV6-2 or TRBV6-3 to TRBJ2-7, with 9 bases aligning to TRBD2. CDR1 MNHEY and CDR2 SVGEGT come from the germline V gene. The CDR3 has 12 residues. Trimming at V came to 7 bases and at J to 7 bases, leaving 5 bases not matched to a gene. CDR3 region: CASTPAGGEQYF. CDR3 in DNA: TGTGCCAGCACCCCTGCGGGGGGGGAGCAGTACTTC.

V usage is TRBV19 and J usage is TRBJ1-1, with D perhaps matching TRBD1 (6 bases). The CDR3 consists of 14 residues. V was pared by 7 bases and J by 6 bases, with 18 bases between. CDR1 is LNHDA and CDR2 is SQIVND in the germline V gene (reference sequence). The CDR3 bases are TGTGCCAGTATGGACAGCGGGTACGGCGCTGAAGCTTTCTTT. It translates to CASMDSGYGAEAFF.

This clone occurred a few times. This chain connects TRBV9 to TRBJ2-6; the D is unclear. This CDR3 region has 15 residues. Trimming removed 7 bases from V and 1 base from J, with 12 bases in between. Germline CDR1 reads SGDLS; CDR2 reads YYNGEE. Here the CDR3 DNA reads TGTGCCAGCTCAGGAGAGACTTCTGGGGCCAACGTCCTGACTTTC. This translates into CASSGETSGANVLTF.

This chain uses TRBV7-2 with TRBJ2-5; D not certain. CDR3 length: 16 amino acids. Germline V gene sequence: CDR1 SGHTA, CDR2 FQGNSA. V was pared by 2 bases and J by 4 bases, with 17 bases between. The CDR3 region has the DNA TGTGCCAGCAGCTTAAGCCCCCTCCCAATAGCAGAGACCCAGTACTTC. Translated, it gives CASSLSPLPIAETQYF.

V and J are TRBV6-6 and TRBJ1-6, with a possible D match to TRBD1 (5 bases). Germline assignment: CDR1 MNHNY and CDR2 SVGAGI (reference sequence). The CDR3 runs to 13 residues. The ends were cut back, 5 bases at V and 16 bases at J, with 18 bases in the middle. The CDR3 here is CASSPPGVGQLHF. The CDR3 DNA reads TGTGCCAGCAGTCCCCCGGGGGTGGGTCAACTCCACTTT.

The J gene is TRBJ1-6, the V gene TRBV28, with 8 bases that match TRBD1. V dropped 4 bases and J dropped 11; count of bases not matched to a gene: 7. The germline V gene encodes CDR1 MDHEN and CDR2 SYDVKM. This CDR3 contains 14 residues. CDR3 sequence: CASSSGQGEPPLHF. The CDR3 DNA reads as TGTGCCAGCAGTTCCGGACAGGGTGAGCCACCCCTCCACTTT.

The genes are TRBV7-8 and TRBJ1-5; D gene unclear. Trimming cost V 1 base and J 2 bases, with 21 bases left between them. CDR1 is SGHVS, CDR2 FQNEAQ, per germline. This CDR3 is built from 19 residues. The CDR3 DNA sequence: TGTGCCAGCAGCTTAGAGGTCCATGTAGACGGCAGTGGCAATCAGCCCCAGCATTTT. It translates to CASSLEVHVDGSGNQPQHF.

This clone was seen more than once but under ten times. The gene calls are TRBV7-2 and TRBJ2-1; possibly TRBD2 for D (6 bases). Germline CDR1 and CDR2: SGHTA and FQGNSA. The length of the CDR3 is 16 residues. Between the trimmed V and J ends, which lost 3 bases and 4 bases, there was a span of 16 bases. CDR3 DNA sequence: TGTGCCAGCAGCTTTAAAGCTAGCGTCGGGTACAATGAGCAGTTCTTC. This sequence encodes CASSFKASVGYNEQFF.

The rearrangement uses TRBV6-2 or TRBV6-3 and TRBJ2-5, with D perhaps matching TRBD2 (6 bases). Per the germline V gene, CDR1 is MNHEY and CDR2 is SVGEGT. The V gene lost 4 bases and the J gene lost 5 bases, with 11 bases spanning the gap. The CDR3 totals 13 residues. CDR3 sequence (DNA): TGTGCCAGCAGTTTAGGAGGGTTGGAGACCCAGTACTTC. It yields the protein CASSLGGLETQYF.

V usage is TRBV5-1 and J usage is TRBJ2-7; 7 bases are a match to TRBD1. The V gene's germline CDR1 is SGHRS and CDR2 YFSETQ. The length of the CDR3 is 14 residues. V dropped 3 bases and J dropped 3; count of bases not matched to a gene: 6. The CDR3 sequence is CASSSGTDNYEQYF. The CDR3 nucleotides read TGCGCCAGCAGCTCCGGGACAGATAACTACGAGCAGTACTTC. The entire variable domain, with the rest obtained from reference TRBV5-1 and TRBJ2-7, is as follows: KAGVTQTPRYLIKTRGQQVTLSCSPISGHRSVSWYQQTPGQGLQFLFEYFSETQRNKGNFPGRFSGRQFSNSRSEMNVSTLELGDSALYLCASSSGTDNYEQYFGPGTRLTVT.

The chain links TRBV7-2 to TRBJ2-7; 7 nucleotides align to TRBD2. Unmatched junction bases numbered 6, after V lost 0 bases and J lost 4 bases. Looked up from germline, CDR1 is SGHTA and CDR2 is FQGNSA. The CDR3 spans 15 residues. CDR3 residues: CASSLAPGGKYEQYF. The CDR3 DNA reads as TGTGCCAGCAGCTTAGCCCCGGGAGGAAAATACGAGCAGTACTTC.

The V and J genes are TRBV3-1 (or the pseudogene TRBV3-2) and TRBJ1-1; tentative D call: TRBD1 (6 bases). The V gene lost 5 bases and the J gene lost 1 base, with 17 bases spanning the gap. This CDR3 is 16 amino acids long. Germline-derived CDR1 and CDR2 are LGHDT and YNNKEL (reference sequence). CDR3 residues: CASSGGNRGGNTEAFF. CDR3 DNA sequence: TGTGCCAGCAGCGGGGGCAATAGGGGCGGGAACACTGAAGCTTTCTTT.

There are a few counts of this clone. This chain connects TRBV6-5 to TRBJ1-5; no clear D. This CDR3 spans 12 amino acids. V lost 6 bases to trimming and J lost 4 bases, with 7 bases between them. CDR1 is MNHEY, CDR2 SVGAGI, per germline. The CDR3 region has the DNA TGTGCCAGCAGGGGAAAAAATCAGCCCCAGCATTTT. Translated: CASRGKNQPQHF.

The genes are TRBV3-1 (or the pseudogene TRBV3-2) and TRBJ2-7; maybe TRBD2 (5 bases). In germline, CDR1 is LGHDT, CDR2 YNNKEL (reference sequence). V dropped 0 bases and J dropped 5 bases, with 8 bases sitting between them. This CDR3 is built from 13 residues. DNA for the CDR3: TGTGCCAGCAGCCAAGAAGGGAGAAACGAGCAGTACTTC. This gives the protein CASSQEGRNEQYF.

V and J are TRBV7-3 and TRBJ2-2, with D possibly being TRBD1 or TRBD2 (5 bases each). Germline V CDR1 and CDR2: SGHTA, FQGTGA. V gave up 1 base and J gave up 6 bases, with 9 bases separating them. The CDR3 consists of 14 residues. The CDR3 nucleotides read TGTGCCAGCAGCTTAATTCAGGGACCCGGGGAGCTGTTTTTT. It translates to CASSLIQGPGELFF.

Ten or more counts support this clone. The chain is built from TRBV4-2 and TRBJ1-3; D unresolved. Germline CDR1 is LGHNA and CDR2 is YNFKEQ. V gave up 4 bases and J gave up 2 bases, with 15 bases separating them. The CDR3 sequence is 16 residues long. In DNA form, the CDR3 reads TGTGCCAGCAGCCCGCCTCGGGCCGGCGCTGGAAACACCATATATTTT. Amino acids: CASSPPRAGAGNTIYF.

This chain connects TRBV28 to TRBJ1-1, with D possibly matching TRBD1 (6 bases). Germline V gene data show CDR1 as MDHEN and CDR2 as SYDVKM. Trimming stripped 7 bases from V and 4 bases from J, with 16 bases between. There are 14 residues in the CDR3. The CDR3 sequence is CASITSGGATEAFF. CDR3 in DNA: TGTGCCAGCATCACATCGGGGGGCGCCACTGAAGCTTTCTTT.

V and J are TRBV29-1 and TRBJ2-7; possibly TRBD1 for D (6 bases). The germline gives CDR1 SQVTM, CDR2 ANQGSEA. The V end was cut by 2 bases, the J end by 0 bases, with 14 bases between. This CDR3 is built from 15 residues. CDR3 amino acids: CSVEYSAGVSYEQYF. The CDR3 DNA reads TGCAGCGTTGAATACTCGGCAGGGGTCTCCTACGAGCAGTACTTC.